The 12 T cell receptor beta chains listed next were all sequenced from one sample in a study of spatial heterogeneity in lung cancer. Time point of the sample: blood at routine non-recurrence follow-up after resection. Via MiXCR, TCRdb re-called the 5' RACE reads, giving one row per CDR3 protein. The table shows 95,000 to 120,000 distinct CDR3 sequences, with about a tenth occurring only once. The sample consisted of PBMCs, taken at follow-up. The receptors shown here come from a female donor with early-stage non-small cell lung cancer.

This sequence joins TRBV29-1 and TRBJ2-3; tentatively, D is TRBD2 (5 bases). Germline CDR1 reads SQVTM; CDR2 reads ANQGSEA. Trimming shortened V by 3 bases and J by 6 bases, and 13 bases separated the two germline ends. CDR3 length: 13 amino acids. The CDR3 sequence is CSVDLGRRDTQYF. The CDR3 DNA reads as TGCAGCGTTGATCTGGGTAGGAGGGATACGCAGTATTTT.

The V gene is TRBV7-2, the J gene TRBJ1-2, with 7 bases aligning to TRBD1. V gave up 2 bases and J gave up 8 bases; unmatched junction bases: 5. In germline, CDR1 is SGHTA, CDR2 FQGNSA. This CDR3 is 13 amino acids long. The CDR3 sequence: CASSLKGQVGYTF. As DNA, the CDR3 is TGTGCCAGCAGCTTAAAAGGACAGGTCGGCTACACCTTC.

In its sample, this clonotype was seen a few times. V gene TRBV4-1 combines with J gene TRBJ1-6; 8 bases align to TRBD1. The CDR3 is 14 amino acids. With V trimmed by 4 bases and J by 10 bases, 6 bases remained unmatched. CDR1 is MGHRA, CDR2 YSYEKL, per germline. Here the CDR3 reads CASSPWTGNSPLHF. DNA for the CDR3: TGCGCCAGCAGCCCATGGACAGGGAACTCACCCCTCCACTTT.

This clonotype has more than one count but fewer than ten. V usage is TRBV23-1 and J usage is TRBJ2-2; either TRBD1 or TRBD2 may supply D (5 bases each). TRBV23-1 is given ORF status, its function remaining uncertain. CDR3 size: 13 residues. Trimming removed 1 base at V and 6 bases at J, with 6 bases between. CDR3 nucleotides: TGCGCCAGCAGTCAATTGGGGGCCGGGGAGCTGTTTTTT. Its translation is CASSQLGAGELFF.

The chain employs TRBV9 and TRBJ2-2; D call uncertain. The CDR3 contains 14 residues. Between the trimmed V and J ends, which lost 4 bases and 6 bases, there was a span of 13 bases. In germline, CDR1 is SGDLS, CDR2 YYNGEE. This chain's CDR3 is CASSSSLLPGELFF. In DNA form, the CDR3 reads TGTGCCAGCAGCTCTTCTCTCCTCCCCGGGGAGCTGTTTTTT.

The chain's CDR3 is CASSLRGSSVQETQYF. The CDR3 region has the DNA TGTGCCAGCAGCTTGAGAGGCAGCTCAGTCCAAGAGACCCAGTACTTC. The rearrangement uses TRBV5-6 and TRBJ2-5; D is ambiguous. The CDR3 runs 16 residues. The V and J ends lost 1 base and 1 base respectively, with 14 bases between them. Per the germline V gene, CDR1 is SGHDT and CDR2 is YYEEEE.

This clonotype was detected only a few times. The chain employs TRBV12-3 or TRBV12-4 and TRBJ2-1; the D is unclear. The CDR3 has 11 residues. V was trimmed by 10 bases and J by 6 bases, leaving 10 bases between them. The CDR3 nucleotides are TGTGCCATTTCTCCGGGCAATGAGCAGTTCTTC. This codes for CAISPGNEQFF.

This clonotype was recorded many times. The V gene is TRBV6-5, the J gene TRBJ2-1, with D perhaps matching TRBD1 (5 bases). The CDR3 runs to 13 residues. CDR1 is MNHEY, CDR2 SVGAGI, per germline. Trimming pared 2 bases from V and 10 bases from J, leaving 12 bases between. This CDR3 reads CASSYLGQNEQFF. DNA of the CDR3: TGTGCCAGCAGTTACCTTGGACAAAACGAGCAGTTCTTC.

This clonotype was counted many times. V usage is TRBV6-2 or TRBV6-3 and J usage is TRBJ2-7; D may be TRBD1 (5 bases). Per the germline V gene, CDR1 is MNHEY and CDR2 is SVGEGT. The CDR3 spans 11 residues. Trimming removed 6 bases from V and 3 bases from J, with 6 bases in between. Written as DNA, the CDR3 is TGTGCCAGCAGACAGGACTACGAGCAGTACGTC. Amino acids: CASRQDYEQYV.

A few counts support this clonotype. CDR3 nucleotide sequence: TGTGCCAGCAGCCCCCCCGACAGAGAGACCCAGTACTTC. Amino acid sequence: CASSPPDRETQYF. The V call is TRBV11-2, the J call TRBJ2-5; TRBD1 might be the D (5 bases). The CDR3 totals 13 residues. Germline lookup yields CDR1 SGHAT and CDR2 FQNNGV. The V gene lost 5 bases and the J gene lost 4 bases, with 11 bases spanning the gap.

There are many counts of this clonotype. The chain employs TRBV29-1 and TRBJ1-2; D is perhaps TRBD1 (5 bases). The length of the CDR3 is 13 residues. Germline assignment: CDR1 SQVTM and CDR2 ANQGSEA. V lost 8 bases and J 5 bases, leaving 18 bases between the germline ends. CDR3 amino acids: CSFTGQLVYGYTF. CDR3 in DNA: TGCAGCTTTACAGGTCAATTAGTGTATGGCTACACCTTC.

The count of this clonotype is one. J is TRBJ2-1 and V is TRBV28, with a possible D match to TRBD1 (5 bases). The CDR3 spans 12 residues. The germline CDR1 and CDR2 sequences are MDHEN and SYDVKM. Between the trimmed V and J ends, which lost 4 bases and 8 bases, there was a span of 9 bases. The CDR3 is CASSSGHDEQFF. The CDR3, as DNA: TGTGCCAGCAGTTCAGGGCATGATGAGCAGTTCTTC.